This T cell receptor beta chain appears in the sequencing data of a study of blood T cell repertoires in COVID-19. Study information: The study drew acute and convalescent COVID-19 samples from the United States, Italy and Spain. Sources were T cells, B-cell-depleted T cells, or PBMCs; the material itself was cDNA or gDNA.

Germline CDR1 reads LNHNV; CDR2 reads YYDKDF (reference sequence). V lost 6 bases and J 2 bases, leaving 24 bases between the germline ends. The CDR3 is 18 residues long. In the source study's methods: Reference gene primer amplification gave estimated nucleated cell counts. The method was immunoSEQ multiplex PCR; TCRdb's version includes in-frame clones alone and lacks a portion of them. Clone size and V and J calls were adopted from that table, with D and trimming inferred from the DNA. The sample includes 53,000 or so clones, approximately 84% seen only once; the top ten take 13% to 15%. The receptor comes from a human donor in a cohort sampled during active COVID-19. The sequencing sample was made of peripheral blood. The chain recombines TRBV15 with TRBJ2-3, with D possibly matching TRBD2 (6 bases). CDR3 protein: CATRAGGDSAVPTDTQYF. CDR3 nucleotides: TGTGCCACCAGAGCGGGTGGGGACTCAGCGGTACCCACAGATACGCAGTATTTT.